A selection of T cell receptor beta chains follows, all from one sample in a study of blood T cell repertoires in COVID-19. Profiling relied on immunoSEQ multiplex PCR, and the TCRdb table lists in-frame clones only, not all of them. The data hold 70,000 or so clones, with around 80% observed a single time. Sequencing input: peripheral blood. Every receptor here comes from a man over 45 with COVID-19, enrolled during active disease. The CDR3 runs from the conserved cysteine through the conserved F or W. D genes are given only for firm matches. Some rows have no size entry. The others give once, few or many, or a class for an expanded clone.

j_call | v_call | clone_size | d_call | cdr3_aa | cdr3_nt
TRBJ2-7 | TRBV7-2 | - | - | CASSLSRPYEQYF | TGTGCCAGCAGCTTATCCAGGCCCTACGAGCAGTACTTC
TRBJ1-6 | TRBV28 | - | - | CASRGQINSPLHF | TGTGCCAGCAGAGGACAGATTAATTCACCCCTCCACTTT
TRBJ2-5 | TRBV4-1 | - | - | CASSQVFRVGGQTQYF | TGCGCCAGCAGCCAAGTTTTTCGTGTAGGGGGACAGACCCAGTACTTC
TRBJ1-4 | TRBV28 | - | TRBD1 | CASSPTGGIGSTNEKLFF | TGTGCCAGCAGTCCGACAGGGGGCATAGGTTCGACTAATGAAAAACTGTTTTTT
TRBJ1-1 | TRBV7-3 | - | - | CASSLLEGVGEAFF | TGTGCCAGCAGCTTACTTGAGGGCGTCGGGGAAGCTTTCTTT
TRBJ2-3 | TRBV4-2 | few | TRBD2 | CASSHKPSGRTDTQYF | TGTGCCAGCAGCCATAAGCCTAGCGGCCGCACAGATACGCAGTATTTT
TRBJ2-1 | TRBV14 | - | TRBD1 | CASSAGTGQLNEQFF | TGTGCCAGCAGCGCCGGGACAGGACAACTCAATGAGCAGTTCTTC
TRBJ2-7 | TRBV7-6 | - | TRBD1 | CASSLNSGTGSYEQYF | TGTGCCAGCAGCTTAAACTCCGGGACAGGGTCTTACGAGCAGTACTTC
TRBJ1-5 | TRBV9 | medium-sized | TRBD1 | CASSEGQGARQPQHF | TGTGCCAGCAGCGAAGGACAGGGGGCTCGTCAGCCCCAGCATTTT
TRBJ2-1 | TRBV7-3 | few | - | CASSLTKQFF | TGTGCCAGCAGCTTAACTAAACAGTTCTTC
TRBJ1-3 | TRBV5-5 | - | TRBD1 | CASSYRGEGNTIYF | TGTGCCAGCAGTTACAGGGGAGAAGGAAACACCATATATTTT
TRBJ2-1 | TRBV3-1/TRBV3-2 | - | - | CASSQDAGNEQFF | TGTGCCAGCAGCCAAGATGCGGGAAATGAGCAGTTCTTC
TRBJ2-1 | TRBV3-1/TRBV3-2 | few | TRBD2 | CASSPRTSGRFNEQFF | TGTGCCAGCAGCCCGCGGACTAGCGGGAGGTTTAATGAGCAGTTCTTC
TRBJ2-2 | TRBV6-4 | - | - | CASSAAGAGTGELFF | TGTGCCAGCAGTGCCGCTGGGGCGGGGACCGGGGAGCTGTTTTTT
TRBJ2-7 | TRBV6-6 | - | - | CASSYGGSQYSYF | TGTGCCAGCAGTTACGGGGGCAGCCAGTACTCGTACTTC
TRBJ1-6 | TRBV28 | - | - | CASSFYRGDSPLHF | TGTGCCAGCAGTTTCTACCGGGGGGATTCACCCCTCCACTTT
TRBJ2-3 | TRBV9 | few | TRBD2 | CASSGSGAPSTDTQYF | TGTGCCAGCAGCGGTAGCGGGGCCCCTAGCACAGATACGCAGTATTTT
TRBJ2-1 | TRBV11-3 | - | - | CASSLVSYNEQFF | TGTGCCAGCAGCTTAGTGAGTTACAATGAGCAGTTCTTC
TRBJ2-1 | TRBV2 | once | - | CATTTYNEQFF | TGTGCCACAACTACTTACAATGAGCAGTTCTTC
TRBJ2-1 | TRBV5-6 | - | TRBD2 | CASSLSGSGGYNEQFF | TGTGCCAGCAGCTTGTCGGGTAGCGGGGGCTACAATGAGCAGTTCTTC
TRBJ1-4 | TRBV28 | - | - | CASSTGGLGEEKLFF | TGTGCCAGCAGTACCGGGGGGTTAGGTGAGGAAAAACTGTTTTTT
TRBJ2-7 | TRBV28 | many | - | CASSFAGRSYEQYF | TGTGCCAGCAGTTTTGCGGGCCGCTCCTACGAGCAGTACTTC
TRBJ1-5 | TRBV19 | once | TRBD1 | CASTLTTGANQPQHF | TGTGCCAGTACCTTAACCACAGGGGCCAATCAGCCCCAGCATTTT
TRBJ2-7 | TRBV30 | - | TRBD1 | CACPRQGQGYEQYF | TGTGCCTGCCCCAGGCAGGGACAGGGGTACGAGCAGTACTTC
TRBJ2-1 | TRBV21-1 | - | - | CASSKKGQGIGLNEQFF | TGTGCCAGCAGCAAAAAGGGACAGGGGATTGGCCTCAATGAGCAGTTCTTC
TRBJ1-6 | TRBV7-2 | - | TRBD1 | CASSFGLDRAGASPLHF | TGTGCCAGCAGCTTCGGGTTGGACAGGGCCGGTGCCTCACCCCTCCACTTT
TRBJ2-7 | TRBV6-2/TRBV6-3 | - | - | CASSYFREKLYF | TGTGCCAGCAGTTACTTCCGGGAGAAGCTGTACTTC
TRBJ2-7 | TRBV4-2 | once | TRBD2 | CASSLIGGGRAGNEQYF | TGTGCCAGCAGCCTCATAGGCGGCGGGAGGGCCGGCAACGAGCAGTACTTC
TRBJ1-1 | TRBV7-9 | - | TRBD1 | CASSLVTGAHTEAFF | TGTGCCAGCAGCTTAGTGACAGGGGCTCACACTGAAGCTTTCTTT
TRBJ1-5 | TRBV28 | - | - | CASSSGWRQPQHF | TGTGCCAGCAGTTCAGGGTGGCGACAGCCCCAGCATTTT
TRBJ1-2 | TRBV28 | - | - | CASSFGGTYGYTF | TGTGCCAGCAGTTTCGGGGGAACCTATGGCTACACCTTC
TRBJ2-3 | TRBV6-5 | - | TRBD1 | CASRQGGAKTDTQYF | TGTGCCAGCAGACAGGGGGGAGCGAAAACAGATACGCAGTATTTT
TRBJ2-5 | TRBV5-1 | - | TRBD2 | CASSKTALAGLETQYF | TGCGCCAGCAGCAAGACGGCTCTAGCGGGATTGGAGACCCAGTACTTC
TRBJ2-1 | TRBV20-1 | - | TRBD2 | CSASSSGSYSYNEQFF | TGCAGTGCTAGTAGTAGCGGGAGCTACTCCTACAATGAGCAGTTCTTC
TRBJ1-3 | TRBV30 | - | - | CAWSPNLSSGNTIYF | TGTGCCTGGAGTCCAAACTTGAGCTCTGGAAACACCATATATTTT
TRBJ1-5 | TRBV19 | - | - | CASSIVGGIQPQHF | TGTGCCAGTAGTATAGTTGGGGGGATTCAGCCCCAGCATTTT
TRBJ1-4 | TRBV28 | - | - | CASSFDRNEKLFF | TGTGCCAGCAGTTTTGACAGGAATGAAAAACTGTTTTTT
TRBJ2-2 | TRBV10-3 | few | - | CAIIAGQHNTGELFF | TGTGCCATCATTGCGGGACAGCACAACACCGGGGAGCTGTTTTTT
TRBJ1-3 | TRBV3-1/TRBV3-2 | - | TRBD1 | CASRANRGIRNTIYF | TGTGCCAGCAGGGCTAACAGGGGGATCCGAAACACCATATATTTT
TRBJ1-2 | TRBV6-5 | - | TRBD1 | CASSGTGAGSYGYTF | TGTGCCAGCAGCGGGACAGGGGCTGGTAGCTATGGCTACACCTTC
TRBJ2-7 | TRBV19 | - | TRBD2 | CASSPERTSGFSYEQYF | TGTGCCAGTAGCCCAGAGAGAACTAGCGGGTTTTCCTACGAGCAGTACTTC
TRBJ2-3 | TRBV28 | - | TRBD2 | CASSRTGGTSGTDTQYF | TGTGCCAGCAGTCGAACGGGAGGGACTAGCGGCACAGATACGCAGTATTTT
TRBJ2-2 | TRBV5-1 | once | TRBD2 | CASSPLAGGTGELFF | TGCGCCAGCAGCCCTCTAGCGGGAGGCACCGGGGAGCTGTTTTTT
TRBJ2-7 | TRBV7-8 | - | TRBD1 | CASSPFGQAYEQYF | TGTGCCAGCAGCCCATTCGGACAGGCTTACGAGCAGTACTTC
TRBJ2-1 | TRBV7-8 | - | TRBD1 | CASSFRRDRLHNEQFF | TGTGCCAGCAGCTTTCGCCGGGACAGGCTTCACAATGAGCAGTTCTTC
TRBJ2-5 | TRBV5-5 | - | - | CASSSLRTRETQYF | TGTGCCAGCAGCTCCCTCCGGACACGTGAGACCCAGTACTTC
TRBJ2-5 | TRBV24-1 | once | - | CATSDSASVEETQYF | TGTGCCACCAGTGATTCGGCTAGCGTGGAAGAGACCCAGTACTTC
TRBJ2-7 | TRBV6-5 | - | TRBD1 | CASNLRDRVEEQYF | TGTGCCAGCAACCTCCGGGACAGGGTCGAGGAGCAGTACTTC
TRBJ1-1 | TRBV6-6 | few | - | CASSSWTDPNTEAFF | TGTGCCAGCAGTTCGTGGACAGACCCGAACACTGAAGCTTTCTTT